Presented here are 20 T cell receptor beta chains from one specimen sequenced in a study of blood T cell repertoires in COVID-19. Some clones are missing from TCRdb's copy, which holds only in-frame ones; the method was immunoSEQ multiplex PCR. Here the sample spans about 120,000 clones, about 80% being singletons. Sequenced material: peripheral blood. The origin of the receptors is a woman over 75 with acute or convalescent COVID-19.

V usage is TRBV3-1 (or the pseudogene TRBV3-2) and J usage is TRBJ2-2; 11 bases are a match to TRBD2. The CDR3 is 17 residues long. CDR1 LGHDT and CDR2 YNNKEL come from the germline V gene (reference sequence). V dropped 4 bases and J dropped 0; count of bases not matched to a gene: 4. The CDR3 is CASSLLAGGTNTGELFF. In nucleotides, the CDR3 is TGTGCCAGCAGCCTTTTAGCGGGAGGGACGAACACCGGGGAGCTGTTTTTT.

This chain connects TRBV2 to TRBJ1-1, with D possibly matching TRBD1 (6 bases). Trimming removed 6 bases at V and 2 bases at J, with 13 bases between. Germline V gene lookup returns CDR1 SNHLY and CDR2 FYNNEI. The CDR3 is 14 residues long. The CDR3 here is CASRPGTHNTEAFF. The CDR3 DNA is TGTGCCAGCAGGCCCGGGACACACAACACTGAAGCTTTCTTT.

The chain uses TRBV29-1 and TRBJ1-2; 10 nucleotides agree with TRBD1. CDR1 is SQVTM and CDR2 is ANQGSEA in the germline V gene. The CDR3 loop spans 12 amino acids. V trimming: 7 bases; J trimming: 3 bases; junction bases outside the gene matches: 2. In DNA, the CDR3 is TGCAGCGCGACAGGGGGCTACTATGGCTACACCTTC. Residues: CSATGGYYGYTF.

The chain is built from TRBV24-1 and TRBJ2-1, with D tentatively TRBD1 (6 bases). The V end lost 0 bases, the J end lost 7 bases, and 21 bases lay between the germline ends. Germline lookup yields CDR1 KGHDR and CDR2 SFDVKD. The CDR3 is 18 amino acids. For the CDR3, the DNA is TGTGCCACCAGTGATTTGCTTCCGGGAAACAGGGAAGGGAATGAGCAGTTCTTC. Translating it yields CATSDLLPGNREGNEQFF.

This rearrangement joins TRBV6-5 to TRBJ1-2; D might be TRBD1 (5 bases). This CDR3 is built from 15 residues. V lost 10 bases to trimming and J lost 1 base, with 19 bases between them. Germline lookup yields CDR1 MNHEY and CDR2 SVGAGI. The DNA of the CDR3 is TGTGCCAACTCGGGGGGTCCAGAATTTAACTATGGCTACACCTTC. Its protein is CANSGGPEFNYGYTF.

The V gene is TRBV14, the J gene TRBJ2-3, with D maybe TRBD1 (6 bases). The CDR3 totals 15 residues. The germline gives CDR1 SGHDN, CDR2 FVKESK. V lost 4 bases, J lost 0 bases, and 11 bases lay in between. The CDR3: CASSPGTRSTDTQYF. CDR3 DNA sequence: TGTGCCAGCAGCCCCGGGACACGGAGCACAGATACGCAGTATTTT.

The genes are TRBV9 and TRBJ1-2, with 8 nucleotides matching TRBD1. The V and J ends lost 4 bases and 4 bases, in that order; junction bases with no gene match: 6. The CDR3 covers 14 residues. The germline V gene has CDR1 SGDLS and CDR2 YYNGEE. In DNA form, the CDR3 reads TGTGCCAGCAGCCCAGGGGGCATGGTCTATGGCTACACCTTC. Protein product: CASSPGGMVYGYTF.

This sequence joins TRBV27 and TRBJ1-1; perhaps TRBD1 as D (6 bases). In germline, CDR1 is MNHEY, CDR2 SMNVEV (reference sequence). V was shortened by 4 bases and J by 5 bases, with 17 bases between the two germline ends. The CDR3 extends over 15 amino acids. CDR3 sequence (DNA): TGTGCCAGCAGTTCTTTACAGGGAGGGGGAACTGAAGCTTTCTTT. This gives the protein CASSSLQGGGTEAFF.

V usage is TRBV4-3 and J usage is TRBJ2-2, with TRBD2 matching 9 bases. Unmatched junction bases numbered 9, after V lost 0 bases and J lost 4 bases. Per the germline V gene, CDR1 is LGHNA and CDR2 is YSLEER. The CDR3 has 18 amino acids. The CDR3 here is CASSQDLGGGVGTGELFF. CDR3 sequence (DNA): TGCGCCAGCAGCCAAGATCTCGGCGGGGGGGTCGGCACCGGGGAGCTGTTTTTT.

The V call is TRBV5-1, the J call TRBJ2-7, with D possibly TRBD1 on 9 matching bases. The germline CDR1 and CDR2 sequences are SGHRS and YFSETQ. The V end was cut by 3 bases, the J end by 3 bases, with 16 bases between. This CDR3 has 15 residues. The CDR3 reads CASSSRGGQGYEQYF. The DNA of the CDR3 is TGCGCCAGCAGCTCCCGGGGGGGACAGGGCTACGAGCAGTACTTC.

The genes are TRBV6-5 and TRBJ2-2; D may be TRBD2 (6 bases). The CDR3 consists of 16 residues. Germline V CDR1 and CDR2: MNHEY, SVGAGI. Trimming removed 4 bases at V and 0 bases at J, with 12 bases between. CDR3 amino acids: CASSSVGLTNTGELFF. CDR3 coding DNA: TGTGCCAGCAGTTCCGTGGGACTGACGAACACCGGGGAGCTGTTTTTT.

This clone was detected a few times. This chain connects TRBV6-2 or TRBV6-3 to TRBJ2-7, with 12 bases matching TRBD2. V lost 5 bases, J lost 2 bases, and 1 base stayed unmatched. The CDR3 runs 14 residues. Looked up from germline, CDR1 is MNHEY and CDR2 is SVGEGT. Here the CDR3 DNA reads TGTGCCAGCAGTCGACTAGCGGGAGCCTACGAGCAGTACTTC. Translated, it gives CASSRLAGAYEQYF.

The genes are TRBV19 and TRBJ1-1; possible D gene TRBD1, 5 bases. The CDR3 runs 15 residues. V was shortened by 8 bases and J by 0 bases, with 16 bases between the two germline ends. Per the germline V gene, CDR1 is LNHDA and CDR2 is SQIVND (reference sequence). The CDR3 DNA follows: TGTGCCAGTGGCATGGGCAGACAGATGAACACTGAAGCTTTCTTT. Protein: CASGMGRQMNTEAFF. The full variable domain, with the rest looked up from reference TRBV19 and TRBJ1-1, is DGGITQSPKYLFRKEGQNVTLSCEQNLNHDAMYWYRQDPGQGLRLIYYSQIVNDFQKGDIAEGYSVSREKKESFPLTVTSAQKNPTAFYLCASGMGRQMNTEAFFGQGTRLTVV.

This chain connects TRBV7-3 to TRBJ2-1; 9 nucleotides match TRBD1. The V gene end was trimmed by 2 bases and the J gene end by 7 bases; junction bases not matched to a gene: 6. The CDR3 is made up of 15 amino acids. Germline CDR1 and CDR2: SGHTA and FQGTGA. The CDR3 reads CASSLYFGQGNEQFF. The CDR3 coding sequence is TGTGCCAGCAGCTTATACTTCGGACAGGGGAATGAGCAGTTCTTC.

CDR3 bases: TGTGCCAGCACCACTACCCTAGAAACAGATACGCAGTATTTT. This codes for CASTTTLETDTQYF. This chain links TRBV27 with TRBJ2-3, with D hard to call. CDR3 size: 14 residues. V was trimmed by 7 bases and J by 3 bases, leaving 14 bases between them. Germline CDR1 MNHEY, CDR2 SMNVEV (reference sequence).

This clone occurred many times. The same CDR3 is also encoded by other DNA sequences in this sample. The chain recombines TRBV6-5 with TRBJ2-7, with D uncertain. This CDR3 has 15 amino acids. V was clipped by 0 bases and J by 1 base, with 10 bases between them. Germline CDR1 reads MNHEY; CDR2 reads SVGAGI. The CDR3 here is CASSYSSGTSYEQYF. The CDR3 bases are TGTGCCAGCAGTTACTCCTCGGGTACGTCCTACGAGCAGTACTTC.

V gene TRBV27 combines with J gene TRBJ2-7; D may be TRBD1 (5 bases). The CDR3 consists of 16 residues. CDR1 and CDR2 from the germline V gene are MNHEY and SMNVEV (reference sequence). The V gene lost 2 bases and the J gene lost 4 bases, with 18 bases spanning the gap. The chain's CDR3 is CASSLISAGSKYEQYF. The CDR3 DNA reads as TGTGCCAGCAGTTTAATTTCGGCAGGGTCTAAGTACGAGCAGTACTTC.

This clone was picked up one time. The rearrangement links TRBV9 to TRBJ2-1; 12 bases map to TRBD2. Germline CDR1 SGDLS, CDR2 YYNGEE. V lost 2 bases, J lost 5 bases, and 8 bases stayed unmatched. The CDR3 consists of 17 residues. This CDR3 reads CASSVSTLAGGNNEQFF. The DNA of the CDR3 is TGTGCCAGCAGCGTGTCGACCCTAGCGGGGGGGAACAATGAGCAGTTCTTC. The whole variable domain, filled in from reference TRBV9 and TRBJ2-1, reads DSGVTQTPKHLITATGQRVTLRCSPRSGDLSVYWYQQSLDQGLQFLIQYYNGEERAKGNILERFSAQQFPDLHSELNLSSLELGDSALYFCASSVSTLAGGNNEQFFGPGTRLTVL.

Here the CDR3 DNA reads TGTGCCAGCAGCCAAGGTTACGGGTGGGGCTACACCTTC. Its translation is CASSQGYGWGYTF. This chain connects TRBV4-2 to TRBJ1-2; no clear D. Between the trimmed V and J ends, which lost 1 base and 8 bases, there was a span of 11 bases. The CDR3 is made up of 13 amino acids. Germline values: CDR1 LGHNA, CDR2 YNFKEQ.

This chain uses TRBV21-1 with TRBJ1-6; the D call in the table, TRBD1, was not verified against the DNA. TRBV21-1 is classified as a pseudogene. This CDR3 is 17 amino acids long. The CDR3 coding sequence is TGTGCCAGCAGCCCCCGACACCGGTCCTCCTATAATTCACCCCTCCACTTT. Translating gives CASSPRHRSSYNSPLHF.